This entry features one T cell receptor (beta chain) sequence. The data were obtained in a study of blood T cell repertoires in COVID-19. Overall study context: The United States, Italy and Spain provided the acute and convalescent COVID-19 samples. Sample material is recorded as cDNA or gDNA derived from T cells, B-cell-depleted T cells, or PBMCs.

The CDR3 is made up of 14 amino acids. Per germline, CDR1 MNHEY and CDR2 SVGAGI. V lost 5 bases and J lost 1; bases outside the gene matches: 3. Study processing details: Nucleated cell number was recorded as an estimate derived from reference gene primer amplification. Data came from immunoSEQ multiplex PCR; TCRdb stores just in-frame clones and leaves some out. D and trimming were read from the DNA, whereas the V and J calls and clone size are those reported in that table. Found here are approximately 110,000 clones, just under 90% of them singletons; the top ten hold 4.6%. The rearrangement joins TRBV6-5 to TRBJ1-1, with TRBD1 matching over 8 bases. The TCR comes from a woman aged 45 to 65 with acute or convalescent COVID-19. Sequenced: peripheral blood. The CDR3 DNA sequence: TGTGCCAGCAGTAGGGGACAGGCGAACACTGAAGCTTTCTTT. Its translation is CASSRGQANTEAFF.